Reported below is one TCR beta chain. Its specificity is not known. This entry is derived from a study of beta chain features in type 1 diabetes. Study outcomes and limitations: Type 1 diabetes patients had TCRB CDR3s that were shorter (moderately but significantly so) in all four CD4+ subsets. Naive, central memory and regulatory TCRB repertoires appeared more similar among patients than healthy donors.

This CDR3 spans 13 amino acids. Looked up from germline, CDR1 is MNHEY and CDR2 is SVGAGI. V was cut by 8 bases and J by 7 bases, with 15 bases left in between. The whole isolated RNA underwent reverse transcription, so sequencing captured expressed TCRB transcripts. Several million reads on average were seen across naive, central memory and regulatory T cell samples. The assay was immunoSEQ multiplex PCR, and TCRdb's table has in-frame clones only and misses some. The repertoire holds 600,000 to 750,000 clones, with 12% as singletons. The sequence came from a man under 40 with type 1 diabetes. V is TRBV6-5 and J is TRBJ1-5, with a weak D call TRBD1 (5 bases). Sequenced input: naive CD4+ T cells from blood. The CDR3 bases are TGTGCCAGCGGCTTTCAGGGAGAACAGCCCCAGCATTTT. This translates into CASGFQGEQPQHF.